Listed below are T cell receptor beta chains from one sample, sequenced in a study of T-cell memory formation after mild COVID-19. TCRdb reprocessed the 5' RACE reads via MiXCR and lists one record per CDR3 protein. The profile covers 350,000 or so distinct CDR3 sequences, with 10% to 15% appearing a single time and over 20% taken by the ten largest. The specimen sequenced was PBMCs or a T cell subset sorted from them (not recorded which). Receptors originate from a man younger than 30 who had mild COVID-19 (a few samples of this study predate the infection). Cell type and time point are not known. Both conserved end residues are part of each CDR3. The D gene is left open where the match is weak. The size entry is marked missing in some rows and otherwise reads once, few, many or a size class.

v_call	j_call	d_call	clone_size	cdr3_nt	cdr3_aa
TRBV6-6	TRBJ2-5	-	many	TGTGCCAGCAGTTACGGGGGTGAGGAGACCCAGTACTTC	CASSYGGEETQYF
TRBV27	TRBJ2-1	TRBD2	few	TGTGCCAGCAGTTTATCTGGACTAGTCTATGAGCAGTTCTTC	CASSLSGLVYEQFF
TRBV5-6	TRBJ2-7	-	few	TGTGCCAGCAGCTTGCAGGGGACTTTGAACGAGCAGTACTTC	CASSLQGTLNEQYF
TRBV6-4	TRBJ2-2	TRBD2	-	TGTGCCAGCAGTTCGGGACTAGAAGGCTCCGGGGAGCTGTTTTTT	CASSSGLEGSGELFF
TRBV2	TRBJ1-5	-	-	TGTGCCAGCAGTGAAGGATCGCGAGGGCAGCCCCAGCATTTT	CASSEGSRGQPQHF
TRBV2	TRBJ2-1	-	few	TGTGCCAGAGTTTTTCCAAATAACAATGAGCAGTTCTTC	CARVFPNNNEQFF
TRBV20-1	TRBJ2-3	TRBD2	-	TGCAGTGCTAGATGGGGCGGGGGGGGCCCGGATACGCAGTATTTT	CSARWGGGGPDTQYF
TRBV6-1	TRBJ1-2	-	few	TGTGCCAGCAGTGAGTCAGGGTTCGGTGGCTACACCTTC	CASSESGFGGYTF
TRBV7-9	TRBJ2-5	TRBD2	-	TGTGCCAGCAGCTTCCGGGGGGGCATCGAGACCCAGTACTTC	CASSFRGGIETQYF
TRBV5-1	TRBJ2-5	TRBD1	few	TGCGCCAGCATGGCCGGGACAGTAATCCAAGAGACCCAGTACTTC	CASMAGTVIQETQYF
TRBV4-2	TRBJ1-2	-	-	TGTGCCAGCAGCCAAGAAGTAAGCGGGGCCCCTGGCTATGGCTACACCTTC	CASSQEVSGAPGYGYTF
TRBV28	TRBJ2-6	-	-	TGTGCCAGCAGTACGGCGGGGTTTGCTGGGGCCAACGTCCTGACTTTC	CASSTAGFAGANVLTF
TRBV7-3	TRBJ2-1	-	-	TGTGCCAGCAGCTCCCTACTGGGGAGTGATGAGCAGTTCTTC	CASSSLLGSDEQFF
TRBV20-1	TRBJ2-3	TRBD2	-	TGCAGTGCGCCGACTAGCGGGGGGATCACAGATACGCAGTATTTT	CSAPTSGGITDTQYF
TRBV20-1	TRBJ1-1	TRBD1	-	TGCAGTGCTAGGGGGACAGGGTATGGGAGTGAAGCTTTCTTT	CSARGTGYGSEAFF
TRBV5-1	TRBJ2-3	TRBD2	-	TGCGCCAGCAGCCCCGGGACTAGCGGGGGGGCCCCAGATACGCAGTATTTT	CASSPGTSGGAPDTQYF
TRBV6-5	TRBJ1-1	TRBD1	-	TGTGCCAGCAGTTACACGACAGGGGGCGATCCTGAAGCTTTCTTT	CASSYTTGGDPEAFF
TRBV6-2/TRBV6-3	TRBJ2-3	-	-	TGTGCCAGCAGTTACCGCCAAGGGAGCACAGATACGCAGTATTTT	CASSYRQGSTDTQYF
TRBV21-1	TRBJ1-6	-	-	TGTGCCAGCAGCAAAGCGGTGGCAGCCTACCAGGATAATTCACCCCTCCACTTT	CASSKAVAAYQDNSPLHF
TRBV4-3	TRBJ2-7	TRBD1	few	TGCGCCAGCAGCCCTACGGGACAGCGGCCCTACGAGCAGTACTTC	CASSPTGQRPYEQYF
TRBV4-2	TRBJ1-1	-	few	TGTGCCAGCAGCCAACAGGCTAACACTGAAGCTTTCTTT	CASSQQANTEAFF
TRBV11-2	TRBJ2-3	-	-	TGTGCCAGCAGCTTAGGGGGTCTAGCTACCGATACGCAGTATTTT	CASSLGGLATDTQYF
TRBV6-5	TRBJ1-1	-	few	TGTGCCAGCAGCTCAAGACCCCACCAGGCTTTCTTT	CASSSRPHQAFF
TRBV10-2	TRBJ2-7	-	-	TGCGCCAGCAGTGAGTCGCTCAGGGGCCACGAGCAGTACTTC	CASSESLRGHEQYF
TRBV4-1	TRBJ2-5	-	-	TGCGCCAGCAGCCAAGATAGGCTAGCGCAAGAGACCCAGTACTTC	CASSQDRLAQETQYF
TRBV5-1	TRBJ1-2	-	-	TGCGCCAGCAGCTTGAATGTCCGGGGAGGAGGAAACTATGGCTACACCTTC	CASSLNVRGGGNYGYTF
TRBV7-6	TRBJ2-5	-	-	TGTGCCAGCAGCTGGAACCCAAGGGGAGGCGAGACCCAGTACTTC	CASSWNPRGGETQYF
TRBV7-9	TRBJ1-1	-	few	TGTGCCAGCAGCTTATCCGGCCAGACCCAAAGGGGAGCTTTCTTT	CASSLSGQTQRGAFF
TRBV5-1	TRBJ1-2	-	few	TGCGCCAGCAGCTTGGAAGCAGCCTACTATGGCTACACCTTC	CASSLEAAYYGYTF
TRBV6-2/TRBV6-3	TRBJ1-5	-	-	TGTGCCAGCAGTTACCAGGGTAATCAGCCCCAGCATTTT	CASSYQGNQPQHF
TRBV29-1	TRBJ1-1	TRBD1	-	TGCAGCGTTAACAGGGGTGCGACGGCTGAAGCTTTCTTT	CSVNRGATAEAFF
TRBV7-2	TRBJ1-5	-	few	TGTGCCAGCAGCACGCTCCGGACTCAGCCCCAGCATTTT	CASSTLRTQPQHF
TRBV28	TRBJ1-5	-	-	TGTGCCAGCAGTAGAAGGGCACAGACTTCTCCGCCCCAGCATTTT	CASSRRAQTSPPQHF
TRBV7-2	TRBJ2-3	TRBD2	-	TGTGCCAGCAGCCACACCCGGGGGAGGGGCACAGATACGCAGTATTTT	CASSHTRGRGTDTQYF
TRBV5-1	TRBJ2-2	TRBD1	many	TGCGCCAGCAGCTCACAGGGGGCCGTCACCGGGGAGCTGTTTTTT	CASSSQGAVTGELFF
TRBV5-1	TRBJ2-2	-	many	TGCGCCAGCAGCTTAAGGGCCTCGAACACCGGGGAGCTGTTTTTT	CASSLRASNTGELFF
TRBV12-3/TRBV12-4	TRBJ2-1	-	-	TGTGCCAGCAGTTTACAGGGGCCGGGGGGTGAGCAGTTCTTC	CASSLQGPGGEQFF
TRBV19	TRBJ1-5	TRBD1	once	TGTGCCAGTAACCCGGACAGGGGATTACGTCAGCCCCAGCATTTT	CASNPDRGLRQPQHF
TRBV10-3	TRBJ2-3	-	few	TGTGCCATCAGTGAGTTTAGCGAGACGGCAGATACGCAGTATTTT	CAISEFSETADTQYF
TRBV12-3/TRBV12-4	TRBJ1-1	-	few	TGTGCCAGCAGTCCACCCGTTAGACGAACTGAAGCTTTCTTT	CASSPPVRRTEAFF
TRBV11-1	TRBJ2-2	-	-	TGTGCCAGCAGCCCCCTTACTAGCAAAGCCGGGGAGCTGTTTTTT	CASSPLTSKAGELFF
TRBV11-2	TRBJ1-1	-	-	TGTGCCAGCAGCCCGCCCGAGGGTGCTTTCTTT	CASSPPEGAFF
TRBV12-3/TRBV12-4	TRBJ1-5	-	few	TGTGCCAGCAGCCCAGGGTCGTATAGCAATCAGCCCCAGCATTTT	CASSPGSYSNQPQHF
TRBV21-1	TRBJ1-1	-	many	TGTGCCAGCAGCTTCCGGACAGTGAACACTGAAGCTTTCTTT	CASSFRTVNTEAFF
TRBV9	TRBJ2-7	-	few	TGTGCCAGCAAGTACTGGGAGCAGTACTTC	CASKYWEQYF
TRBV4-1	TRBJ1-3	-	few	TGCGCCAGCAGCGAAAATATCTGGGGATGGGGGGCTTCTGGAAACACCATATATTTT	CASSENIWGWGASGNTIYF
TRBV9	TRBJ1-6	-	-	TGTGCCAGCAGCGTGGATCCGGGACAAGGGAGGTCACCCCTCCACTTT	CASSVDPGQGRSPLHF
TRBV2	TRBJ1-6	-	-	TGTGCCAGCAGCCTACAAGCGGGTAATTCACCCCTCCACTTT	CASSLQAGNSPLHF
TRBV7-9	TRBJ2-5	TRBD1	few	TGTGCCAGCAGCTTAGTTCAGGGGGCGTCGGAGACCCAGTACTTC	CASSLVQGASETQYF
TRBV5-1	TRBJ2-2	-	-	TGCGCCAGCAGCTTGGGGTCGGGACAACTCACCGGGGAGCTGTTTTTT	CASSLGSGQLTGELFF
TRBV19	TRBJ2-2	-	-	TGTGCCAGTAGTATTGCTGGGCTTGGAGCCGGGGAGCTGTTTTTT	CASSIAGLGAGELFF
TRBV4-2	TRBJ1-1	TRBD1	many	TGTGCCAGCAGCCAAGCGGTGGGGACAGGGAGGACTGAAGCTTTCTTT	CASSQAVGTGRTEAFF